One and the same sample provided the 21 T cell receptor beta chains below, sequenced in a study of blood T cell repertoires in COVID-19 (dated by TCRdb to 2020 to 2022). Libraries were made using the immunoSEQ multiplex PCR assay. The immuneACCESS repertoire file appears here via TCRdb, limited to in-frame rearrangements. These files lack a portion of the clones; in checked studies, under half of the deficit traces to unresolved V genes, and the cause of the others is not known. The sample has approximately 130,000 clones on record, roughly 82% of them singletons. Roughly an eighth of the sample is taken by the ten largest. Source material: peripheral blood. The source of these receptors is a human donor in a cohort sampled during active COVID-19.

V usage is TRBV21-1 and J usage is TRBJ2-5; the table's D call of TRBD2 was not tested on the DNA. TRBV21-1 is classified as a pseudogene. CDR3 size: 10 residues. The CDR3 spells CASTQETQYF. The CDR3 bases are TGTGCCAGCACGCAAGAGACCCAGTACTTC.

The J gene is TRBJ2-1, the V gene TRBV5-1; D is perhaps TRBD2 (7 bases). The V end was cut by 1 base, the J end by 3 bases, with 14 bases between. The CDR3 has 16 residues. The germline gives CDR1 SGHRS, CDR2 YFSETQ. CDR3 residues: CASSLSVGGRYNEQFF. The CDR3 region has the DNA TGCGCCAGCAGCTTGTCCGTGGGGGGGCGCTACAATGAGCAGTTCTTC.

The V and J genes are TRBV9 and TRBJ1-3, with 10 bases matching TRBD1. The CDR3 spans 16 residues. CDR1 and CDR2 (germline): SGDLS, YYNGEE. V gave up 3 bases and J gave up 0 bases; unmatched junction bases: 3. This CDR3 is CASSGTGGNSGNTIYF. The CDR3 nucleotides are TGTGCCAGCAGCGGGACAGGGGGAAACTCTGGAAACACCATATATTTT.

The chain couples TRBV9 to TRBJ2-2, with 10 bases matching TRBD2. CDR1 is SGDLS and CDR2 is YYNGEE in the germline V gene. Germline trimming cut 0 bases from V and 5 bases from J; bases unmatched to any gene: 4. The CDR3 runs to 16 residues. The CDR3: CASSVAPSGGTGELFF. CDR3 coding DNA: TGTGCCAGCAGCGTAGCGCCTAGCGGGGGTACCGGGGAGCTGTTTTTT.

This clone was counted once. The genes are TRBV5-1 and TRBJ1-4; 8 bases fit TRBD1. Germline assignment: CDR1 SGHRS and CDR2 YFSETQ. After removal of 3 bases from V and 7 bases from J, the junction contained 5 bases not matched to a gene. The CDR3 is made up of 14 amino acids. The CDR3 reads CASSSLQGAEKLFF. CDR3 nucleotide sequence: TGCGCCAGCAGCTCCCTCCAGGGGGCTGAAAAACTGTTTTTT.

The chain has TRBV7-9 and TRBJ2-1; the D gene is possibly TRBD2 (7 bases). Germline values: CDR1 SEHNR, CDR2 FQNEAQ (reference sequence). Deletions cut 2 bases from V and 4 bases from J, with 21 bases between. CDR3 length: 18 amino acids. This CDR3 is CASSLLGRGLRSYNEQFF. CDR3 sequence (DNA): TGTGCCAGCAGCTTATTGGGGCGGGGGCTCCGATCTTACAATGAGCAGTTCTTC.

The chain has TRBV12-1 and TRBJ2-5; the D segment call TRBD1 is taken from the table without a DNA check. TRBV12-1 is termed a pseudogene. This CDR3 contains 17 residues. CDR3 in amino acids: CASSFPGQGFRQETQYF. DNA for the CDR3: TGTGCCAGCAGCTTCCCGGGACAGGGGTTTCGCCAAGAGACCCAGTACTTC.

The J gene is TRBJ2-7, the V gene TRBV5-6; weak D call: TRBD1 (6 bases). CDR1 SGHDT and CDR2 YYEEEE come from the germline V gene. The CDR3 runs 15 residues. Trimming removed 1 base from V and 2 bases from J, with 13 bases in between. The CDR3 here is CASSLTPTGPYEQYF. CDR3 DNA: TGTGCCAGCAGCTTGACTCCGACAGGACCCTACGAGCAGTACTTC.

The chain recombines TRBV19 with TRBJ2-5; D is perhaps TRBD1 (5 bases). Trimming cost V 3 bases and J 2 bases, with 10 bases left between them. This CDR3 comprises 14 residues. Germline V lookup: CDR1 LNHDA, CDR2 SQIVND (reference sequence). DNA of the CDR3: TGTGCCAGTAGTATCGACAGATCTCAAGAGACCCAGTACTTC. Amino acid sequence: CASSIDRSQETQYF. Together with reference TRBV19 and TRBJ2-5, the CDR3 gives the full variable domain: DGGITQSPKYLFRKEGQNVTLSCEQNLNHDAMYWYRQDPGQGLRLIYYSQIVNDFQKGDIAEGYSVSREKKESFPLTVTSAQKNPTAFYLCASSIDRSQETQYFGPGTRLLVL.

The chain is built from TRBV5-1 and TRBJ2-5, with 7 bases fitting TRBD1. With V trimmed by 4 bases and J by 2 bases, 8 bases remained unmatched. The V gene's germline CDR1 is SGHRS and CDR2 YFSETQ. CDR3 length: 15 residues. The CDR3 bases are TGCGCCAGCAGCATCCAGGGACAGCCTCAAGAGACCCAGTACTTC. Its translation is CASSIQGQPQETQYF.

CDR3 coding DNA: TGTGCCAGCAGCTTAGGCGGGGGCGCCTACAATGAGCAGTTCTTC. This codes for CASSLGGGAYNEQFF. The chain recombines TRBV11-3 with TRBJ2-1; a weak D match, TRBD2 (7 bases). The germline gives CDR1 SGHNT, CDR2 YENEEA. The CDR3 totals 15 residues. Trimming took 1 base from V and 2 from J, leaving 9 bases between them.

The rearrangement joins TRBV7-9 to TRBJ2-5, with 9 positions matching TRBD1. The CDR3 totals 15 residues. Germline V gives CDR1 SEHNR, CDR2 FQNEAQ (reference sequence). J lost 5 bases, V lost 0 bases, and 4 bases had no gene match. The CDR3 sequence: CASSLATGGGETQYF. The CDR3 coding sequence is TGTGCCAGCAGCTTAGCCACAGGGGGCGGGGAGACCCAGTACTTC.

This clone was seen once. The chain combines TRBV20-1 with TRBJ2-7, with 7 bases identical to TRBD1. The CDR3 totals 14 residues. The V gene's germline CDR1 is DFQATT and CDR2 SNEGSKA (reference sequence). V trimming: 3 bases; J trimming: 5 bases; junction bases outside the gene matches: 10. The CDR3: CSASLEGQPNEQYF. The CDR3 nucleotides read TGCAGTGCTAGTTTAGAGGGACAGCCCAACGAGCAGTACTTC.

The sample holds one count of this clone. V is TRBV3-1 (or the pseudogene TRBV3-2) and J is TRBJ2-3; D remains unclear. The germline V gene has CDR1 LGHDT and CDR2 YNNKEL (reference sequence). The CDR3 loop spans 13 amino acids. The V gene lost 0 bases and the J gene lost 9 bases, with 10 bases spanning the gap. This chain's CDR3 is CASSQDQVRTQYF. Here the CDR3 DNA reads TGTGCCAGCAGCCAAGATCAGGTTAGGACGCAGTATTTT.

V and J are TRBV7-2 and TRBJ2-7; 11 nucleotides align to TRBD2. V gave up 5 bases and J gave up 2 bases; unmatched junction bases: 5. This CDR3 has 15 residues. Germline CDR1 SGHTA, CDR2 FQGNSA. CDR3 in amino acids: CASSQLAGGAYEQYF. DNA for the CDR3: TGTGCCAGCAGCCAGCTAGCGGGGGGCGCCTACGAGCAGTACTTC.

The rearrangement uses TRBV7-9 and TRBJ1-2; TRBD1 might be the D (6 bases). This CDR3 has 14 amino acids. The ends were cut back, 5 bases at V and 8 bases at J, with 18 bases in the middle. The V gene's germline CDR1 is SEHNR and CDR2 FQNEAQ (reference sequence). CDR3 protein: CASSNAGENGGYTF. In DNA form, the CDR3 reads TGTGCCAGCAGCAACGCAGGGGAGAATGGAGGCTACACCTTC.

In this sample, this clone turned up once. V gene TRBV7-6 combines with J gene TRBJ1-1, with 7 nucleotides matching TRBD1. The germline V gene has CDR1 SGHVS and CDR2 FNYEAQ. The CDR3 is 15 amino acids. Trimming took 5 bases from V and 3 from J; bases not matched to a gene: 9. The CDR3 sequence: CASSPIITGDTEAFF. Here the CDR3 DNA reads TGTGCCAGCAGCCCTATTATTACAGGGGACACTGAAGCTTTCTTT.

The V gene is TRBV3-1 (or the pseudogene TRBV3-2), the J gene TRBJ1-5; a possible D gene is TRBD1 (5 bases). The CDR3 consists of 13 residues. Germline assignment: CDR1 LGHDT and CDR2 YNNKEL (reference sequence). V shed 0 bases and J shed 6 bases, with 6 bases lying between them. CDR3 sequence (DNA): TGTGCCAGCAGCCAAGAAAGGGGTCAGCCCCAGCATTTT. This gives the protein CASSQERGQPQHF.

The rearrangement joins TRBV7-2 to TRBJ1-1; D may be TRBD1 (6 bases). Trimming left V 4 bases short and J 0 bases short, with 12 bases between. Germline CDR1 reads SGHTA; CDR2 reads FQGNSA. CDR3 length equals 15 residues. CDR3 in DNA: TGTGCCAGCAGCTCAGACAGGACTTTGAACACTGAAGCTTTCTTT. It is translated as CASSSDRTLNTEAFF. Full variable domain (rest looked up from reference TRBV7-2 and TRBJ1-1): GAGVSQSPSNKVTEKGKDVELRCDPISGHTALYWYRQSLGQGLEFLIYFQGNSAPDKSGLPSDRFSAERTGGSVSTLTIQRTQQEDSAVYLCASSSDRTLNTEAFFGQGTRLTVV.

CDR3 region: CASSEFQGASNTEAFF. Written as DNA, the CDR3 is TGCGCCAGCAGTGAATTTCAGGGGGCGTCGAACACTGAAGCTTTCTTT. The V gene is TRBV10-1, the J gene TRBJ1-1, with 8 bases fitting TRBD1. In germline, CDR1 is WNHNN, CDR2 SYGVQD (reference sequence). V gave up 3 bases and J gave up 1 base; unmatched junction bases: 7. The CDR3 runs to 16 residues.

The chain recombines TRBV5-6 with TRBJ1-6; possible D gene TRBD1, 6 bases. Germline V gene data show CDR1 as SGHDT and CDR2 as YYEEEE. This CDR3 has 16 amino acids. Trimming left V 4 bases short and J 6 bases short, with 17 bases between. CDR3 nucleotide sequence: TGTGCCAGCAGCATTAGACCCGGACAGACTAATTCACCCCTCCACTTT. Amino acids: CASSIRPGQTNSPLHF.